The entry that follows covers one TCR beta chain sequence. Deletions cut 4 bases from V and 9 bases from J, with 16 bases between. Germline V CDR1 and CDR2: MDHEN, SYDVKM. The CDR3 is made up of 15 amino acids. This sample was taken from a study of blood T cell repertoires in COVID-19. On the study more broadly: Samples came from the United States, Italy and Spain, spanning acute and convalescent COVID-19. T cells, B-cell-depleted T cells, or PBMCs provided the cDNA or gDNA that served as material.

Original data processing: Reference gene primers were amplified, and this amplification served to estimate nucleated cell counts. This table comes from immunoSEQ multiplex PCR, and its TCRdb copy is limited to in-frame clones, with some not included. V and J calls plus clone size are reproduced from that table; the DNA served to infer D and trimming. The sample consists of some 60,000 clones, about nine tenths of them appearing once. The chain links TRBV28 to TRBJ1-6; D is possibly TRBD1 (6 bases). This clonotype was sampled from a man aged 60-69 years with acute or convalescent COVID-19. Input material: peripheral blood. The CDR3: CASSWVRTEGSPLHF. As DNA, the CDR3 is TGTGCCAGCAGTTGGGTCAGGACAGAAGGTTCACCCCTCCACTTT.